The clone carrying this T cell receptor beta chain is a singleton in its sample. This sample is drawn from a study of blood T cell repertoires in COVID-19. CDR1 KGHSH and CDR2 LQKENI come from the germline V gene. After removal of 4 bases from V and 3 bases from J, the junction contained 9 bases not matched to a gene. This CDR3 region has 16 residues. Some clones are missing from TCRdb's copy, which holds only in-frame ones; the method was immunoSEQ multiplex PCR. The profile covers some 78,000 clones, with roughly 89% appearing a single time and roughly 5% taken by the ten largest. The sequenced material came from peripheral blood. The TCR sequence derives from a woman older than 75 with active or convalescent COVID-19. The genes are TRBV18 and TRBJ1-5; TRBD1 agrees at 7 bases. CDR3 nucleotides: TGTGCCAGCTCACTAAACCCAGGGGGGAACAATCAGCCCCAGCATTTT. Residues: CASSLNPGGNNQPQHF. Drawing the rest from reference TRBV18 and TRBJ1-5, the complete variable domain is NAGVMQNPRHLVRRRGQEARLRCSPMKGHSHVYWYRQLPEEGLKFMVYLQKENIIDESGMPKERFSAEFPKEGPSILRIQQVVRGDSAAYFCASSLNPGGNNQPQHFGDGTRLSIL.